Below, one TCR beta chain is given with its context. The length of the CDR3 is 12 residues. V was clipped by 6 bases and J by 3 bases, with 9 bases between them. In germline, CDR1 is SQVTM, CDR2 ANQGSEA. This record comes from a study of OX40 agonist ivuxolimab in advanced cancers. Repertoires were generated with immunoSEQ multiplex PCR, while TCRdb's copy carries only in-frame clones and drops some. The data show over 55,000 clones, with approximately 80% seen just once and 8.2% held by the top ten. Sample: CD4+ or CD8+ T cells sorted from blood, taken in a trial of the OX40 agonist ivuxolimab. This TCR came from an adult with an advanced solid tumor such as melanoma, head and neck, liver or kidney cancer. The rearrangement joins TRBV29-1 to TRBJ1-5, with D uncertain. CDR3 nucleotides: TGCAGCGTGCAGGCTAACAATCAGCCCCAGCATTTT. Protein sequence: CSVQANNQPQHF.